The present entry profiles one TCR beta chain with its context. The CDR3 sequence is 14 residues long. Looked up from germline, CDR1 is SGHVS and CDR2 is FQNEAQ. Trimming cost V 0 bases and J 2 bases, with 7 bases left between them. Assay: immunoSEQ multiplex PCR; the TCRdb copy retains only in-frame clones and omits some. Of tens of thousands of clones listed, more than 90% are singletons. This entry belongs to a study of technical replicates of blood from a few donors. Sequenced material: PBMCs. The TCR originated in a human donor in good health. Some clones in this sample may be carry-over from other donors' samples. This chain connects TRBV7-8 to TRBJ1-2, with a weak D call TRBD1 (5 bases). The CDR3 spells CASSLAPGNYGYTF. CDR3 DNA: TGTGCCAGCAGCTTAGCTCCAGGGAACTATGGCTACACCTTC.